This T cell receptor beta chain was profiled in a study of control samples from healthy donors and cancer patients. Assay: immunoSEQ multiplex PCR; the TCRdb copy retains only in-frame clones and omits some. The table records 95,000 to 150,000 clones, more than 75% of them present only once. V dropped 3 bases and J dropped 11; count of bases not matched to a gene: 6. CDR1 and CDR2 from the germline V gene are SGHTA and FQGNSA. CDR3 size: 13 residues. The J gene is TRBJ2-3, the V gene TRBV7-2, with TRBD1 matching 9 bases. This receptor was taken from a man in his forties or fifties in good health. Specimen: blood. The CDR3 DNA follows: TGTGCCAGCAGCTTCCAGACAGGGGGGAAGCAGTATTTT. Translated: CASSFQTGGKQYF.